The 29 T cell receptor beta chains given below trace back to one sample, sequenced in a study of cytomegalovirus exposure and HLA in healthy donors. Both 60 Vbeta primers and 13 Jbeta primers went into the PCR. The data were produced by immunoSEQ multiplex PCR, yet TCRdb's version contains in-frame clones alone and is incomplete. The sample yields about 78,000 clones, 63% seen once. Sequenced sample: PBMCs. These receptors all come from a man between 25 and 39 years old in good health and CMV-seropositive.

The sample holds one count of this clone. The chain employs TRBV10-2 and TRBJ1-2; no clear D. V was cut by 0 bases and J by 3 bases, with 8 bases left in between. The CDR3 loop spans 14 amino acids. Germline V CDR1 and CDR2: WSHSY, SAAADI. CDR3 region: CASSESAQYYGYTF. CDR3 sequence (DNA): TGCGCCAGCAGTGAGTCGGCACAATACTATGGCTACACCTTC.

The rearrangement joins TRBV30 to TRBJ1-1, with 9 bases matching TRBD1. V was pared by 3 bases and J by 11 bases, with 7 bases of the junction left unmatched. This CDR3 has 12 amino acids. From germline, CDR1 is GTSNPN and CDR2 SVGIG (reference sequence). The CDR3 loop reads CAWSDRGTVAFF. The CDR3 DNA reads TGTGCCTGGAGCGACAGGGGGACAGTGGCTTTCTTT. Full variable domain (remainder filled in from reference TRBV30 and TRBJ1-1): SQTIHQWPATLVQPVGSPLSLECTVEGTSNPNLYWYRQAAGRGLQLLFYSVGIGQISSEVPQNLSASRPQDRQFILSSKKLLLSDSGFYLCAWSDRGTVAFFGQGTRLTVV.

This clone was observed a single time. The CDR3 region is CASGQEAFF. Written as DNA, the CDR3 is TGTGCCAGCGGACAGGAAGCTTTCTTT. The V gene is TRBV28, the J gene TRBJ1-1, with D perhaps TRBD1 (6 bases). From germline, CDR1 is MDHEN and CDR2 SYDVKM. V shed 8 bases and J shed 8 bases, with 6 bases lying between them. The CDR3 covers 9 residues.

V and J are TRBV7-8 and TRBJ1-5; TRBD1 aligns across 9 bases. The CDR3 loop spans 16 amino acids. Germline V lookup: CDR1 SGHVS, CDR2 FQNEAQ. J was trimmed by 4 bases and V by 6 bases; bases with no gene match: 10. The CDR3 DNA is TGTGCCAGCAGTACCGGGACAGGGAGTGAGAATCAGCCCCAGCATTTT. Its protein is CASSTGTGSENQPQHF.

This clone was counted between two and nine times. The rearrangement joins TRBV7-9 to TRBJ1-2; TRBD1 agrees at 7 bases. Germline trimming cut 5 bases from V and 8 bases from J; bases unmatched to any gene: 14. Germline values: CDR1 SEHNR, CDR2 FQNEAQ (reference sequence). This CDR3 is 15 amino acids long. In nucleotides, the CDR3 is TGTGCCAGCAGCCTAATAACAGGGGTGACGTGGGGCTACACCTTC. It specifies CASSLITGVTWGYTF.

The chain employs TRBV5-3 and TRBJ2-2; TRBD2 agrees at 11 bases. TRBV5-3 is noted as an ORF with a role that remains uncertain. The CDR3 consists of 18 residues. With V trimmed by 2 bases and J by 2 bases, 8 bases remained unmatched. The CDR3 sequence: CARSLKGLAADNTGELFF. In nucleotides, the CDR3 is TGTGCCAGAAGCTTAAAGGGACTAGCGGCGGATAACACCGGGGAGCTGTTTTTT.

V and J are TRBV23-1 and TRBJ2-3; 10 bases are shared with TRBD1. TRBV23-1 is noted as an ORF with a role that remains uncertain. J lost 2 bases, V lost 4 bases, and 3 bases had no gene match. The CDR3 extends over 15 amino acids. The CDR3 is CASSPGQGPTDTQYF. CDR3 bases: TGCGCCAGCAGTCCGGGACAGGGGCCCACAGATACGCAGTATTTT.

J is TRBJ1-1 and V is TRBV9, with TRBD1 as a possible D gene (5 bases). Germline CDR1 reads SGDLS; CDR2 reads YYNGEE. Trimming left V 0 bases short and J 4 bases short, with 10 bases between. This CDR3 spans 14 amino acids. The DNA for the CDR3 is TGTGCCAGCAGCGTAGAACTCGGGGGCACTGAAGCTTTCTTT. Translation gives CASSVELGGTEAFF.

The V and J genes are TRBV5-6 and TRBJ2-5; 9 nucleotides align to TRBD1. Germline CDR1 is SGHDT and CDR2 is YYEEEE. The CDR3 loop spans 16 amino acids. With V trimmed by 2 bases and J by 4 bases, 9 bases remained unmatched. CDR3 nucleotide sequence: TGTGCCAGCAGCTTCCCCGGGACAGGGAGGCGAGAGACCCAGTACTTC. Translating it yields CASSFPGTGRRETQYF.

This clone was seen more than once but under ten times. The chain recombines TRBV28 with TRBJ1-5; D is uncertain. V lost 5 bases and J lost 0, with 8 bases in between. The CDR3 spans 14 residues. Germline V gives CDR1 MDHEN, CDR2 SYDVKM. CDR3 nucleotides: TGTGCCAGCAGTCCGGACTATAGCAATCAGCCCCAGCATTTT. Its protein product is CASSPDYSNQPQHF.

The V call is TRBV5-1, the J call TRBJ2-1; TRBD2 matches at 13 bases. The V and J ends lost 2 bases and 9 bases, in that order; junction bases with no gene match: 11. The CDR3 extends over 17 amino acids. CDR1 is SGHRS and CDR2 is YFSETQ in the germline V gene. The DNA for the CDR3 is TGCGCCAGCAGCTTCGCTACTAGCGGGAGGGCCGGGGGTGAGCAGTTCTTC. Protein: CASSFATSGRAGGEQFF.

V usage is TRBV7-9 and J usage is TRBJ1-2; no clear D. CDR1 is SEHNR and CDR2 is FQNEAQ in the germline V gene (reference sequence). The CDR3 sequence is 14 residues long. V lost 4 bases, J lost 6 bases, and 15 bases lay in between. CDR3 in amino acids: CASSSEGIGHGYTF. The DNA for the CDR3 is TGTGCCAGCAGCTCAGAGGGTATTGGTCATGGCTACACCTTC.

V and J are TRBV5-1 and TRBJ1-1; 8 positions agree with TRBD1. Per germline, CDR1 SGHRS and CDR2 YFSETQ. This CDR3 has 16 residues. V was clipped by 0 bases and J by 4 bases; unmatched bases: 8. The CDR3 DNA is TGCGCCAGCAGCTTGGGGCGACAGGGGAGGGTCACTGAAGCTTTCTTT. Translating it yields CASSLGRQGRVTEAFF.

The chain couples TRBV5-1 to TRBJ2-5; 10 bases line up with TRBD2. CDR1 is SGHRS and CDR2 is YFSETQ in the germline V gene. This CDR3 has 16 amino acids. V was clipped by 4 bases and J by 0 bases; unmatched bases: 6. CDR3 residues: CASSTGLAAYQETQYF. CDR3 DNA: TGCGCCAGCAGCACCGGACTAGCGGCGTACCAAGAGACCCAGTACTTC.

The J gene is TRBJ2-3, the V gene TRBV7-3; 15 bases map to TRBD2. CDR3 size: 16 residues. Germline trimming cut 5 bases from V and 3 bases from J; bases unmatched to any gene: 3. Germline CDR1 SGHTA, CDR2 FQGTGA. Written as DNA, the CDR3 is TGTGCCAGCAGCGCGGGACTAGCGGGGGGAACAGATACGCAGTATTTT. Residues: CASSAGLAGGTDTQYF.

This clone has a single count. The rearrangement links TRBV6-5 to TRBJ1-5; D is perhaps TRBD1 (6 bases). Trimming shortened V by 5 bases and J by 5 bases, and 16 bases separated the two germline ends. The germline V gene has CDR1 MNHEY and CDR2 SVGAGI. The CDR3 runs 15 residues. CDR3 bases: TGTGCCAGCAGTCACACCCGGGACACCCATCAGCCCCAGCATTTT. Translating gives CASSHTRDTHQPQHF.

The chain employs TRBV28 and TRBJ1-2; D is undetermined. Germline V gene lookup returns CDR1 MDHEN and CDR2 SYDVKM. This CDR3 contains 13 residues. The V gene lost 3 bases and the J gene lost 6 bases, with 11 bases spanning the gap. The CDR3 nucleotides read TGTGCCAGCAGTTTTTTGGAGCCGAATGGCTACACCTTC. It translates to CASSFLEPNGYTF.

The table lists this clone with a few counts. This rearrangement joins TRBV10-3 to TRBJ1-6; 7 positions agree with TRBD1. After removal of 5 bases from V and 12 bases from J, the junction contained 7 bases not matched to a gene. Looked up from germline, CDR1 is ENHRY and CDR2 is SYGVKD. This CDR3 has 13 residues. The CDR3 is CAISPTGVGPLHF. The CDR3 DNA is TGTGCCATCAGTCCTACAGGGGTAGGACCCCTCCACTTT.

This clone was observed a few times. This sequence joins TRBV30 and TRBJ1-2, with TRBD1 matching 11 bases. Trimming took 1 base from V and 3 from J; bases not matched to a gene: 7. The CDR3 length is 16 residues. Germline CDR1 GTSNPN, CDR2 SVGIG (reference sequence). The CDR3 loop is CAWSGPGTGGDYGYTF. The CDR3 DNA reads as TGTGCCTGGAGTGGACCCGGGACAGGGGGTGACTATGGCTACACCTTC.

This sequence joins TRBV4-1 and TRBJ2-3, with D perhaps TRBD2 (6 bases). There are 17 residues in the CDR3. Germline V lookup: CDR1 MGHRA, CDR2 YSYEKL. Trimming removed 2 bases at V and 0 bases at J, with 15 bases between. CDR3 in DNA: TGCGCCAGCAGCCAATTCGTAGTGGGACTTAGCACAGATACGCAGTATTTT. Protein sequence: CASSQFVVGLSTDTQYF.

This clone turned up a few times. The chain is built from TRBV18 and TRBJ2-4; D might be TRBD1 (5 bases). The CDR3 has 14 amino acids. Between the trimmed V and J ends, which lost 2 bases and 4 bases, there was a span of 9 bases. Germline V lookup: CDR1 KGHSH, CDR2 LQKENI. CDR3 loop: CASSPGTGKNIQYF. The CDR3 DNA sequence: TGTGCCAGCTCACCAGGAACAGGAAAAAACATTCAGTACTTC.

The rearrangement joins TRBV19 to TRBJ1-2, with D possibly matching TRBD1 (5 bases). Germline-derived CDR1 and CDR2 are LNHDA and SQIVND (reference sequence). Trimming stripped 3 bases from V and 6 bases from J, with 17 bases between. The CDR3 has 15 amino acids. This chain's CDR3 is CASSIQSRDPNGYTF. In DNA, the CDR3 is TGTGCCAGTAGTATTCAATCCAGGGATCCTAATGGCTACACCTTC.

This chain's CDR3 is CASFRRVGWQETQYF. As DNA, the CDR3 is TGTGCCAGCTTCCGGAGGGTGGGGTGGCAAGAGACCCAGTACTTC. The chain is built from TRBV7-9 and TRBJ2-5; D might be TRBD2 (6 bases). Germline loops: CDR1 SEHNR, CDR2 FQNEAQ (reference sequence). Trimming took off 8 bases at V and 2 bases at J, with 18 bases between the two ends. The CDR3 has 15 amino acids.

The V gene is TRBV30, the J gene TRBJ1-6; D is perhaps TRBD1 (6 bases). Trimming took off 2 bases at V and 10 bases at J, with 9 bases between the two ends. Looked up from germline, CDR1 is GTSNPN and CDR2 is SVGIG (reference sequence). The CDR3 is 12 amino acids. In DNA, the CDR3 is TGTGCCTGGAGTACAGGGCGGTCACCCCTCCACTTT. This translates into CAWSTGRSPLHF.

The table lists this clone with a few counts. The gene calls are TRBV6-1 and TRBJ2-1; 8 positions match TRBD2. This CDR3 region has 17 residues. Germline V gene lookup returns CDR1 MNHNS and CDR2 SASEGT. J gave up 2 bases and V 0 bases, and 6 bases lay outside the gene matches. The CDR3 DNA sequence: TGTGCCAGCAGTGAAGCGCGGGGGGCGCGCCCCTACAATGAGCAGTTCTTC. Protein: CASSEARGARPYNEQFF.

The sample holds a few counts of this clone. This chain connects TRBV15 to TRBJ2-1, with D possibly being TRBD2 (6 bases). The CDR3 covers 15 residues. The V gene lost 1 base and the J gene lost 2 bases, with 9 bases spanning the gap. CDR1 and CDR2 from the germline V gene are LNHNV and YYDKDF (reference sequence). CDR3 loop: CATSRGGLTYNEQFF. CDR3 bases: TGTGCCACCAGCAGAGGTGGACTAACCTACAATGAGCAGTTCTTC.

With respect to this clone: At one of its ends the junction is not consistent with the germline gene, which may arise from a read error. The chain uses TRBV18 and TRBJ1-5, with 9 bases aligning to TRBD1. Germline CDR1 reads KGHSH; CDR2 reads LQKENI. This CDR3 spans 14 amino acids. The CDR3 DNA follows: TGTGCCAGCTCACCCGGGACAGGGAATCAGCCCCGGCATTTT. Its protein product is CASSPGTGNQPRHF.

CDR3 residues: CASSQRTGGGEKLFF. CDR3 DNA: TGCGCCAGCAGCCAAAGGACAGGAGGGGGTGAAAAACTGTTTTTT. The chain carries TRBV4-3 and TRBJ1-4, with 7 bases aligning to TRBD1. CDR3 length: 15 residues. Germline loops: CDR1 LGHNA, CDR2 YSLEER. Losses at the gene ends were 2 bases for V and 7 bases for J; bases not matched to a gene: 7.

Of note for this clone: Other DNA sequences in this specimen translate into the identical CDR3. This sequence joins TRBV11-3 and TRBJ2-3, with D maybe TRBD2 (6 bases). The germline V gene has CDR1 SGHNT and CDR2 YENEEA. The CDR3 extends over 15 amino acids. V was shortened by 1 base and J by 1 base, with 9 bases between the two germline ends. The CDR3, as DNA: TGTGCCAGCAGCTTAGTACTAGCAGGCACAGATACGCAGTATTTT. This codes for CASSLVLAGTDTQYF.